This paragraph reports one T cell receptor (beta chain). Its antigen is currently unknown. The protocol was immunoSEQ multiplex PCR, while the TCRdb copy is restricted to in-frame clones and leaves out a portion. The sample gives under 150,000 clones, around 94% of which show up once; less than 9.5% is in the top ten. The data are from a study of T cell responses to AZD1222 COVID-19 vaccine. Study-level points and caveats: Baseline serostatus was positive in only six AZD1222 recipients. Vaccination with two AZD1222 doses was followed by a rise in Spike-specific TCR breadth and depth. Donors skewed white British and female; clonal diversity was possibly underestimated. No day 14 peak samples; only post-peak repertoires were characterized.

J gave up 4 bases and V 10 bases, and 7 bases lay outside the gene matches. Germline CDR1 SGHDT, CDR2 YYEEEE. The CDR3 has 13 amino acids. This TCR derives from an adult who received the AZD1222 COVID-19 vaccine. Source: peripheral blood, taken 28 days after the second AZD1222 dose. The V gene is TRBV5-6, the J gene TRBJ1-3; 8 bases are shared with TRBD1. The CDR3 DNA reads TGTGCCGGTGGACAGGGAGGAGGAAACACCATATATTTT. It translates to CAGGQGGGNTIYF.